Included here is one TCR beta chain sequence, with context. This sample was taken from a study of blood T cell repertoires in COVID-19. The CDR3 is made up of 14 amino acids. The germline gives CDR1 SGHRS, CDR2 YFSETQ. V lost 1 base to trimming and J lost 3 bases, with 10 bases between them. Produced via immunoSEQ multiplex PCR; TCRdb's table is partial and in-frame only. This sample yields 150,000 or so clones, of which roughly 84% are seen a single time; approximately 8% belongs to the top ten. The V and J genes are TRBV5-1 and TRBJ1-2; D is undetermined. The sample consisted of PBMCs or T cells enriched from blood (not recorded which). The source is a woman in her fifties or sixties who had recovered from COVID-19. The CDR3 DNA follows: TGCGCCAGCAGCTTGTGGTTCGGGGACTATGGCTACACCTTC. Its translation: CASSLWFGDYGYTF.